This entry lists 7 T cell receptor beta chains sequenced from one sample in a study of T-cell memory formation after mild COVID-19. TCRdb redid the calling of the 5' RACE reads with MiXCR, one entry per CDR3 protein. Of around 180,000 distinct CDR3 sequences listed, 16% were seen once; the top ten hold roughly 2.1%. Material for sequencing was PBMCs or a T cell subset sorted from them (not recorded which). Receptors originate from an adult woman who had mild COVID-19 (a few samples of this study predate the infection). Cell type and time point are not known.

The chain has TRBV3-1 and TRBJ1-2, with 7 bases matching TRBD1. The CDR3 runs 14 residues. Germline values: CDR1 LGHDT, CDR2 YNNKEL (reference sequence). With V trimmed by 4 bases and J by 4 bases, 6 bases remained unmatched. CDR3 nucleotides: TGTGCCAGCAGCCGGGGACAGTCAGGCTATGGCTACACCTTC. Protein: CASSRGQSGYGYTF.

V gene TRBV5-1 combines with J gene TRBJ1-5, with a tentative D call TRBD1 (5 bases). Per the germline V gene, CDR1 is SGHRS and CDR2 is YFSETQ. Trimming left V 4 bases short and J 2 bases short, with 13 bases between. The CDR3 is 15 residues long. CDR3 in DNA: TGCGCCAGCAGCATTGCGGGACGAGGCAATCAGCCCCAGCATTTT. Amino acid sequence: CASSIAGRGNQPQHF. Filled out from reference TRBV5-1 and TRBJ1-5, the complete variable domain reads KAGVTQTPRYLIKTRGQQVTLSCSPISGHRSVSWYQQTPGQGLQFLFEYFSETQRNKGNFPGRFSGRQFSNSRSEMNVSTLELGDSALYLCASSIAGRGNQPQHFGDGTRLSIL.

The chain has TRBV7-2 and TRBJ1-4; D ambiguous. This CDR3 contains 16 residues. Trimming left V 5 bases short and J 0 bases short, with 13 bases between. CDR1 is SGHTA, CDR2 FQGNSA, per germline. In DNA, the CDR3 is TGTGCCAGCAGCCCCTGGGGAGTTTCAACTAATGAAAAACTGTTTTTT. This codes for CASSPWGVSTNEKLFF.

This clonotype was detected ten times or more. In DNA, the CDR3 is TGTGCCAGCAGCCCATTTAGTTCCGACCTTAATGAAAAACTGTTTTTT. This gives the protein CASSPFSSDLNEKLFF. This chain uses TRBV7-9 with TRBJ1-4; D gene uncertain. From germline, CDR1 is SEHNR and CDR2 FQNEAQ (reference sequence). Trimming shortened V by 5 bases and J by 4 bases, and 17 bases separated the two germline ends. This CDR3 comprises 16 residues.

The chain carries TRBV12-3 or TRBV12-4 and TRBJ2-7; 8 bases match TRBD1. The junction had 10 bases not matched to a gene; V was cut back by 3 bases and J by 6 bases. The CDR3 extends over 15 amino acids. This CDR3 reads CASSLVQGAGAEQYF. The CDR3 DNA is TGTGCCAGCAGTTTGGTGCAGGGGGCCGGGGCCGAGCAGTACTTC.

This clonotype occurred a few times. This sequence joins TRBV7-2 and TRBJ1-2; no firm D call. The CDR3 sequence is 13 residues long. The V and J ends lost 1 base and 3 bases respectively, with 6 bases between them. The germline V gene has CDR1 SGHTA and CDR2 FQGNSA. CDR3 coding DNA: TGTGCCAGCAGCTTAGTCACAGACTATGGCTACACCTTC. This gives the protein CASSLVTDYGYTF.

The V call is TRBV20-1, the J call TRBJ2-5, with D uncertain. The CDR3 sequence is 12 residues long. Between the trimmed V and J ends, which lost 1 base and 6 bases, there was a span of 9 bases. Per germline, CDR1 DFQATT and CDR2 SNEGSKA (reference sequence). CDR3 sequence: CSARVVGKTQYF. The CDR3 bases are TGCAGTGCTAGAGTCGTAGGGAAGACCCAGTACTTC.